The subject of this entry is one TCR beta chain. The antigen is undetermined. These data come from a study of OX40 agonist ivuxolimab in advanced cancers. Across the whole study: Intravenous ivuxolimab was administered to patients every 2 weeks at 0.01 to 10 mg/kg. Allowance was made for prior anti-PD-1, anti-PD-L1 or anti-CTLA-4 therapy, and approximately 40% had some. The study, taken as a whole, reports: On average, CD8+ T cells had more expanded clones than CD4+. Dose levels from 0.1 to 3.0 mg/kg saw CD4+ and CD8+ blood T cells expand clonally by week 6.

The method was immunoSEQ multiplex PCR; TCRdb's version includes in-frame clones alone and lacks a portion of them. The table records roughly 70,000 clones, roughly 83% of them present only once. Germline values: CDR1 SEHNR, CDR2 FQNEAQ (reference sequence). The CDR3 has 19 amino acids. With 1 base clipped from V and 4 bases from J, the junction kept 9 bases outside the gene matches. Specimen: CD4+ or CD8+ T cells sorted from blood, collected in a trial of the OX40 agonist ivuxolimab. The chain recombines TRBV7-9 with TRBJ2-6, with 11 positions matching TRBD1. The TCR originated in an adult with an advanced solid tumor such as melanoma, head and neck, liver or kidney cancer. Written as DNA, the CDR3 is TGTGCCAGCAGCTTAGGATCCGGACAGGGGGCATCAGGGGCCAACGTCCTGACTTTC. It specifies CASSLGSGQGASGANVLTF.